This T cell receptor (beta chain) was found in a study of blood T cell repertoires in COVID-19. Overall study context: Some COVID-19 samples were acute and others convalescent; all came from the United States, Italy and Spain. In each case, the material was cDNA or gDNA derived from T cells, B-cell-depleted T cells, or PBMCs.

J was trimmed by 0 bases and V by 3 bases; bases with no gene match: 7. There are 16 residues in the CDR3. Germline CDR1 and CDR2: LNHNV and YYDKDF (reference sequence). Sequencing was performed with immunoSEQ multiplex PCR; in TCRdb, only in-frame clones are kept and a portion is missing. The data hold over 400,000 clones, with 86% observed a single time. V usage is TRBV15 and J usage is TRBJ1-1; TRBD1 agrees at 7 bases. This sequence originates from a woman in her 30s with active or convalescent COVID-19. Input material: peripheral blood. Here the CDR3 reads CATSSRDSPMNTEAFF. In nucleotides, the CDR3 is TGTGCCACCAGCAGCCGGGACAGCCCGATGAACACTGAAGCTTTCTTT.